A selection of T cell receptor beta chains follows, all from one sample in a study of regulatory dendritic cells for organ transplantation. Method: immunoSEQ multiplex PCR; TCRdb's copy keeps in-frame clones and lacks some. In the table there are about 4,200 clones, roughly 63% of which are singletons. Their antigens are not known. The sample comprised memory CD8+ T cells from blood cultured with regulatory dendritic cells. Source of these receptors: a human donor in good health. The CDR3 runs from the conserved cysteine through the conserved F or W. Each record gives: J gene, D gene, clone size, V gene, CDR3 length, CDR3 DNA, CDR3 protein. The D gene is left open where the match is weak. Part of the rows lack a size; the others show once, few, many or a class for expanded clones.

j_gene: TRBJ2-5; d_gene: -; abundance: -; v_gene: TRBV7-7; len: 14; CDR3nt: TGTGCTACCTTCCTCCGGGTCCTCCACGAGACCCAGTACTTC; CDR3aa: CATFLRVLHETQYF
j_gene: TRBJ2-7; d_gene: TRBD1; abundance: -; v_gene: TRBV9; len: 15; CDR3nt: TGTGCCAGCAGCCGAGCCGGGACAGGGGGCGGCGAGCAGTACTTC; CDR3aa: CASSRAGTGGGEQYF
j_gene: TRBJ1-6; d_gene: -; abundance: -; v_gene: TRBV12-5; len: 13; CDR3nt: TGTGCTAGTCGGGGATCGAATAATTCACCCCTCCACTTT; CDR3aa: CASRGSNNSPLHF
j_gene: TRBJ2-7; d_gene: TRBD1; abundance: -; v_gene: TRBV7-9; len: 15; CDR3nt: TGTGCCAGCAGCCACCGGGACAGGGGGCCCCACGAGCAGTACTTC; CDR3aa: CASSHRDRGPHEQYF
j_gene: TRBJ2-6; d_gene: TRBD1; abundance: once; v_gene: TRBV5-1; len: 16; CDR3nt: TGCGCCAGCAGCCCAGGGGACAGGTCTGGGGCCAACGTCCTGACTTTC; CDR3aa: CASSPGDRSGANVLTF
j_gene: TRBJ2-1; d_gene: TRBD1; abundance: -; v_gene: TRBV5-1; len: 15; CDR3nt: TGCGCCAGCAGCTTGAGGCAGGGGGCGCGGAATGAGCAGTTCTTC; CDR3aa: CASSLRQGARNEQFF
j_gene: TRBJ2-1; d_gene: TRBD2; abundance: -; v_gene: TRBV6-5; len: 15; CDR3nt: TGTGCCAGCAGCCCACTAGCGGGGGGTAACAATGAGCAGTTCTTC; CDR3aa: CASSPLAGGNNEQFF
j_gene: TRBJ1-4; d_gene: TRBD1; abundance: medium-sized; v_gene: TRBV5-5; len: 14; CDR3nt: TGTGCCAGCAGCAGGGACAGCCTGAATGAAAAACTGTTTTTT; CDR3aa: CASSRDSLNEKLFF
j_gene: TRBJ1-1; d_gene: TRBD1; abundance: few; v_gene: TRBV6-5; len: 13; CDR3nt: TGTGCCACGTACCGGGACAGGAGCACTGAAGCTTTCTTT; CDR3aa: CATYRDRSTEAFF
j_gene: TRBJ2-1; d_gene: -; abundance: few; v_gene: TRBV7-9; len: 16; CDR3nt: TGTGCCAGCAGCCCCAGACAGGAGACCATATACAATGAGCAGTTCTTC; CDR3aa: CASSPRQETIYNEQFF
j_gene: TRBJ2-2; d_gene: TRBD1; abundance: -; v_gene: TRBV7-3; len: 16; CDR3nt: TGTGCCAGCAGACGACGGACAGGGGGCTGGTCCGGGGAGCTGTTTTTT; CDR3aa: CASRRRTGGWSGELFF
j_gene: TRBJ1-1; d_gene: -; abundance: medium-sized; v_gene: TRBV9; len: 14; CDR3nt: TGTGCCAGCAGCGTAAGTGACAGGAACACTGAAGCTTTCTTT; CDR3aa: CASSVSDRNTEAFF
j_gene: TRBJ2-7; d_gene: TRBD1; abundance: few; v_gene: TRBV11-3; len: 14; CDR3nt: TGTGCCAGCAGCCTCCGGGACAGGGCCTACGAGCAGTACTTC; CDR3aa: CASSLRDRAYEQYF
j_gene: TRBJ1-4; d_gene: TRBD1; abundance: -; v_gene: TRBV19; len: 17; CDR3nt: TGTGCCAGTAGTACCGCCCATGGGACAGACCCTAATGAAAAACTGTTTTTT; CDR3aa: CASSTAHGTDPNEKLFF
j_gene: TRBJ2-7; d_gene: TRBD1; abundance: once; v_gene: TRBV4-1; len: 13; CDR3nt: TGCGCCAGCAGAGGGACAGGGACTGGGGAGCAGTACTTC; CDR3aa: CASRGTGTGEQYF
j_gene: TRBJ1-2; d_gene: -; abundance: -; v_gene: TRBV4-3; len: 16; CDR3nt: TGCGCCAGCAGCCATGGGAGACGGTGGATTGACTATGGCTACACCTTC; CDR3aa: CASSHGRRWIDYGYTF
j_gene: TRBJ1-1; d_gene: -; abundance: few; v_gene: TRBV25-1; len: 13; CDR3nt: TGTGCCAGCAGGGGGACTTACGACACTGAAGCTTTCTTT; CDR3aa: CASRGTYDTEAFF
j_gene: TRBJ2-7; d_gene: TRBD2; abundance: -; v_gene: TRBV4-1; len: 14; CDR3nt: TGCGCCAGCAGCCAAGATCGGGAGGGGGGCGAGCAGTACTTC; CDR3aa: CASSQDREGGEQYF
j_gene: TRBJ2-7; d_gene: -; abundance: -; v_gene: TRBV4-1; len: 14; CDR3nt: TGCGCCAGCAGCCAAGTGCAGGGGAAATACGAGCAGTACTTC; CDR3aa: CASSQVQGKYEQYF
j_gene: TRBJ2-7; d_gene: -; abundance: -; v_gene: TRBV4-2; len: 15; CDR3nt: TGTGCCAGCAGCCAAGGGGCTGGATACCTCTACGAGCAGTACTTC; CDR3aa: CASSQGAGYLYEQYF
j_gene: TRBJ2-7; d_gene: -; abundance: -; v_gene: TRBV13; len: 15; CDR3nt: TGTGCCAGCAGCTTTGGCGGGCAGACCACATACGAGCAGTACTTC; CDR3aa: CASSFGGQTTYEQYF
j_gene: TRBJ2-1; d_gene: TRBD1; abundance: -; v_gene: TRBV15; len: 15; CDR3nt: TGTGCCACCAGCGGAGAACGGACAGGGATGAATGAGCAGTTCTTC; CDR3aa: CATSGERTGMNEQFF
j_gene: TRBJ1-1; d_gene: -; abundance: -; v_gene: TRBV6-5; len: 14; CDR3nt: TGTGCCAGCAGTTACTCGGGGGGGAACACTGAAGCTTTCTTT; CDR3aa: CASSYSGGNTEAFF
j_gene: TRBJ1-4; d_gene: -; abundance: -; v_gene: TRBV23-1; len: 15; CDR3nt: TGCGCCAGCAGACTCAAGGGGCAGGTTCCCGAAAAACTGTTTTTT; CDR3aa: CASRLKGQVPEKLFF
j_gene: TRBJ2-1; d_gene: TRBD2; abundance: once; v_gene: TRBV5-4; len: 14; CDR3nt: TGTGCCAGCAGCCCGGGGACTAGCGGTTTGTGGCAGTTCTTC; CDR3aa: CASSPGTSGLWQFF
j_gene: TRBJ2-3; d_gene: -; abundance: -; v_gene: TRBV6-1; len: 14; CDR3nt: TGTGCCAGCAGTGGGGTACTAGGTCGAGATACGCAGTATTTT; CDR3aa: CASSGVLGRDTQYF
j_gene: TRBJ2-2; d_gene: -; abundance: once; v_gene: TRBV6-5; len: 15; CDR3nt: TGTGCCAGCAGTTCCCCCCCGGGGGTCTCCGGGGAGCTGTTTTTT; CDR3aa: CASSSPPGVSGELFF
j_gene: TRBJ2-5; d_gene: -; abundance: -; v_gene: TRBV5-6; len: 15; CDR3nt: TGTGCCAGCAGCTTGGAGGCAGGGATGGGGGAGACCCAGTACTTC; CDR3aa: CASSLEAGMGETQYF
j_gene: TRBJ2-2; d_gene: -; abundance: once; v_gene: TRBV27; len: 14; CDR3nt: TGTGCCAGCAGTTTTGGCCTCGGGGCCGGGGAGCTGTTTTTT; CDR3aa: CASSFGLGAGELFF
j_gene: TRBJ1-1; d_gene: -; abundance: once; v_gene: TRBV5-1; len: 14; CDR3nt: TGCGCCAGCAGCTTGGCGGGTGGATATACTGAAGCTTTCTTT; CDR3aa: CASSLAGGYTEAFF
j_gene: TRBJ2-7; d_gene: -; abundance: few; v_gene: TRBV5-6; len: 13; CDR3nt: TGTGCCAGCAGCACGGGGACGGGGAGGGAGCAGTACTTC; CDR3aa: CASSTGTGREQYF
j_gene: TRBJ1-1; d_gene: TRBD1; abundance: -; v_gene: TRBV6-1; len: 14; CDR3nt: TGTGCCATAAGGATACAGGGGATGATCCCTGAAGCTTTCTTT; CDR3aa: CAIRIQGMIPEAFF
j_gene: TRBJ2-3; d_gene: -; abundance: -; v_gene: TRBV4-2; len: 15; CDR3nt: TGTGCCAGCAGCCAAGATCAGCGGGGCACAGATACGCAGTATTTT; CDR3aa: CASSQDQRGTDTQYF
j_gene: TRBJ1-2; d_gene: -; abundance: few; v_gene: TRBV7-8; len: 15; CDR3nt: TGTGCCAGCAGCTTAGAATCGGCCGAGGACTATGGCTACACCTTC; CDR3aa: CASSLESAEDYGYTF
j_gene: TRBJ2-7; d_gene: -; abundance: -; v_gene: TRBV4-3; len: 16; CDR3nt: TGCGCCAGCAGCCAGTCTCAACAGGGCCCTTCCTACGAGCAGTACTTC; CDR3aa: CASSQSQQGPSYEQYF
j_gene: TRBJ2-4; d_gene: TRBD2; abundance: -; v_gene: TRBV9; len: 16; CDR3nt: TGTGCCAGCAGCGTAGGGGAGGGGCCCTATAAAAACATTCAGTACTTC; CDR3aa: CASSVGEGPYKNIQYF
j_gene: TRBJ1-1; d_gene: TRBD1; abundance: -; v_gene: TRBV10-3; len: 13; CDR3nt: TGTGCCATCAGTGAACAGGGGAGCACTGAAGCTTTCTTT; CDR3aa: CAISEQGSTEAFF
j_gene: TRBJ2-2; d_gene: TRBD1; abundance: few; v_gene: TRBV7-9; len: 16; CDR3nt: TGTGCCAGCAGCCCACCAGGGACAGGGAGGGCCGGGGAGCTGTTTTTT; CDR3aa: CASSPPGTGRAGELFF
j_gene: TRBJ2-1; d_gene: -; abundance: -; v_gene: TRBV5-8; len: 17; CDR3nt: TGTGCCAGCAGCTTGGGGGGCGCGCCGACTAGAGGGAATGAGCAGTTCTTC; CDR3aa: CASSLGGAPTRGNEQFF
j_gene: TRBJ1-4; d_gene: -; abundance: -; v_gene: TRBV7-9; len: 15; CDR3nt: TGTGCCAGCAGCCCGGGGACTGCAACTAATGAAAAACTGTTTTTT; CDR3aa: CASSPGTATNEKLFF
j_gene: TRBJ1-1; d_gene: TRBD1; abundance: -; v_gene: TRBV7-9; len: 14; CDR3nt: TGTGCCAGCAGCTTAGCACAGGGGTACACTGAAGCTTTCTTT; CDR3aa: CASSLAQGYTEAFF
j_gene: TRBJ2-1; d_gene: TRBD2; abundance: few; v_gene: TRBV5-5; len: 15; CDR3nt: TGCGCCAGCAGCCAACTAGCGGGGGGCGGGAATGAGCAGTTCTTC; CDR3aa: CASSQLAGGGNEQFF
j_gene: TRBJ2-1; d_gene: TRBD1; abundance: few; v_gene: TRBV19; len: 15; CDR3nt: TGTGCCAGTGACCCGGGACAGGGGGCCTTCAATGAGCAGTTCTTC; CDR3aa: CASDPGQGAFNEQFF
j_gene: TRBJ2-1; d_gene: -; abundance: -; v_gene: TRBV27; len: 15; CDR3nt: TGTGCCAGCAGGACATCGGGACAGCGGGTTCGCGAGCAGTTCTTC; CDR3aa: CASRTSGQRVREQFF
j_gene: TRBJ1-6; d_gene: TRBD1; abundance: medium-sized; v_gene: TRBV11-2; len: 15; CDR3nt: TGTGCCAGCAGCCCCGGGACAGGGAGAAATTCACCCCTCCACTTT; CDR3aa: CASSPGTGRNSPLHF
j_gene: TRBJ2-7; d_gene: -; abundance: few; v_gene: TRBV2; len: 14; CDR3nt: TGTGCCAGCAGTGGTTTGGACACCTCCTACGAGCAGTACTTC; CDR3aa: CASSGLDTSYEQYF
j_gene: TRBJ1-1; d_gene: -; abundance: medium-sized; v_gene: TRBV6-1; len: 13; CDR3nt: TGTGCCAGCAGGAACACATTGAACACTGAAGCTTTCTTT; CDR3aa: CASRNTLNTEAFF
j_gene: TRBJ1-5; d_gene: -; abundance: few; v_gene: TRBV7-8; len: 13; CDR3nt: TGTGCCAGCAGCCCAAACAGGGCTCAGCCCCAGCATTTT; CDR3aa: CASSPNRAQPQHF
j_gene: TRBJ2-7; d_gene: TRBD1; abundance: once; v_gene: TRBV7-9; len: 15; CDR3nt: TGTGCCAGCAGCTCCATCGGACAGGGCATGGTCGAGCAGTACTTC; CDR3aa: CASSSIGQGMVEQYF
j_gene: TRBJ2-5; d_gene: -; abundance: -; v_gene: TRBV14; len: 15; CDR3nt: TGTGCCAGCAGCCAAACGGACAGACCACAAGAGACCCAGTACTTC; CDR3aa: CASSQTDRPQETQYF
j_gene: TRBJ2-1; d_gene: TRBD2; abundance: hyperexpanded; v_gene: TRBV19; len: 15; CDR3nt: TGTGCCAGTACGGTACTAGCGGGGTCACACAATGAGCAGTTCTTC; CDR3aa: CASTVLAGSHNEQFF
j_gene: TRBJ2-7; d_gene: TRBD1; abundance: few; v_gene: TRBV11-1; len: 14; CDR3nt: TGTGCCAGCAGCTTCGGACAGGTCTCCTACGAGCAGTACTTC; CDR3aa: CASSFGQVSYEQYF
j_gene: TRBJ2-7; d_gene: TRBD1; abundance: -; v_gene: TRBV19; len: 14; CDR3nt: TGTGCCAGTAGTCTGACAGGGCCAGCCTACGAGCAGTACTTC; CDR3aa: CASSLTGPAYEQYF
j_gene: TRBJ1-4; d_gene: -; abundance: once; v_gene: TRBV4-3; len: 15; CDR3nt: TGCGCCAGCAGCCCCGGGCGCAGGGGTGGAGAAAAACTGTTTTTT; CDR3aa: CASSPGRRGGEKLFF
j_gene: TRBJ1-2; d_gene: TRBD1; abundance: -; v_gene: TRBV9; len: 14; CDR3nt: TGTGCCAGCAGCAACCGGGACAGGGACTATGGCTACACCTTC; CDR3aa: CASSNRDRDYGYTF
j_gene: TRBJ2-1; d_gene: -; abundance: -; v_gene: TRBV6-6; len: 11; CDR3nt: TGTGCCAGCAGTCCCACGGATGAGCAGTTCTTC; CDR3aa: CASSPTDEQFF
j_gene: TRBJ1-1; d_gene: -; abundance: once; v_gene: TRBV5-6; len: 14; CDR3nt: TGTGCCAGCAGCTTGGAAGGGGTTAACACTGAAGCTTTCTTT; CDR3aa: CASSLEGVNTEAFF
j_gene: TRBJ2-1; d_gene: -; abundance: -; v_gene: TRBV7-6; len: 17; CDR3nt: TGTGCCAGCAGCTCTTCGGGAGCCCAGGTGGGAAACAATGAGCAGTTCTTC; CDR3aa: CASSSSGAQVGNNEQFF